These T cell receptor beta chains were read from a single sample in a study of sequential checkpoint blockade in melanoma. Generated by immunoSEQ multiplex PCR, the TCRdb table keeps only in-frame clones and is missing some. The top ten clones hold around 18% of a sample with several thousand clones, around 80% of them seen once. This specimen was CD8+ T cells sorted from blood (inferred from file names), taken from a patient given nivolumab and ipilimumab in sequence. All receptors derive from a human donor with melanoma. Both conserved end residues are part of each CDR3.

J,V,CDR3
TRBJ1-5,TRBV12-5,CASGPGGGNQPQHF
TRBJ1-1,TRBV11-2,CASSPTGNTEAFF
TRBJ2-1,TRBV9,CASSVGGTSGGYNEQFF
TRBJ2-7,TRBV28,CASISGQGASYEQYF
TRBJ2-5,TRBV6-5,CASSYSAGARETQYF
TRBJ2-7,TRBV2,CASSDGGGYSYEQYF
TRBJ2-3,TRBV4-3,CASSQDVYGAEAQIRSRYF
TRBJ1-1,TRBV7-9,CASSAQGATEAFF
TRBJ2-7,TRBV9,CASSFRAGVDEQYF
TRBJ2-7,TRBV5-4,CVGSRGVSAGEQYF
TRBJ2-7,TRBV6-5,CASSPTGVTDEQYF
TRBJ2-7,TRBV4-3,CASSQLTGESYEQYF
TRBJ2-1,TRBV9,CASSGGLAGAYTYNEQFF
TRBJ2-1,TRBV9,CASSVGLAGVDEQFF
TRBJ2-4,TRBV4-2,CASSLPTGREGAKNIQYF
TRBJ2-2,TRBV4-2,CASSHPDSPERTGELFF
TRBJ2-7,TRBV5-1,CASSLRQGKLDEQYF
TRBJ1-5,TRBV7-8,CASSLGGGSTGSLYQPQHF
TRBJ2-7,TRBV18,CASSPPGASYEQYF
TRBJ2-5,TRBV6-6,CASSGAGIQETQYF
TRBJ2-7,TRBV6-6,CASSYSSLPYEQYF
TRBJ2-7,TRBV19,CASSIGGQGYEQYF
TRBJ2-7,TRBV19,CASSIPGQLSSYEQYF
TRBJ1-1,TRBV19,CATSRVSNTEAFF
TRBJ2-5,TRBV7-2,CASSPGELYQETQYF
TRBJ2-3,TRBV6-6,CASSQGTAVGTQYF
TRBJ1-5,TRBV15,CATSSLGTANQPQHF
TRBJ2-3,TRBV7-8,CASSLGGPDTQYF
TRBJ1-6,TRBV28,CAGKDRGYNSPLHF
TRBJ2-7,TRBV28,CASRERQGPYEQYF
TRBJ1-5,TRBV15,CATTPQAISNQPQHF
TRBJ2-1,TRBV5-4,CASSQDPGGSYNEQFF
TRBJ2-3,TRBV7-9,CASSPHTSGAQYF
TRBJ2-7,TRBV6-5,CASSYGLAGYEQYF
TRBJ1-2,TRBV5-4,CATGANYGYTF
TRBJ1-2,TRBV19,CASSFGTGRWGYTF
TRBJ1-2,TRBV7-6,CASSLGTGANYGYTF
TRBJ2-7,TRBV29-1,CSVGGSYEQYF
TRBJ2-1,TRBV4-3,CASSQDGSDYNEQFF
TRBJ2-1,TRBV19,CASSSGGDYNEQFF
TRBJ2-2,TRBV4-1,CASSQVRDNTGELFF
TRBJ2-1,TRBV28,CASSILAGANEQFF
TRBJ2-2,TRBV7-9,CASSETAGENTGELFF
TRBJ2-7,TRBV4-1,CASSQDSGTGALEQYF
TRBJ2-5,TRBV7-9,CASSLVISQETQYF
TRBJ2-3,TRBV19,CASRMNRGDTQYF
TRBJ1-5,TRBV4-1,CASSQERAQGRHQPQHF
TRBJ2-1,TRBV19,CASSIVSGGEQFF
TRBJ2-5,TRBV4-1,CASSPWGAGGTQETQYF
TRBJ1-1,TRBV10-2,CASRLQGAGTEAFF
TRBJ1-2,TRBV6-1,CASSKSQYYGYTF
TRBJ2-1,TRBV2,CAYIRQGNNEQFF
TRBJ2-1,TRBV2,CASSDSGTVYNEQFF
TRBJ2-1,TRBV6-5,CASSYSGGDYNEQFF
TRBJ1-4,TRBV5-8,CASIPPGQGNEKLFF
TRBJ1-2,TRBV19,CASSIGWGQENYGYTF
TRBJ1-2,TRBV6-1,CASSEAMAGDGYGYTF